This TCR beta chain was recorded in a study of T cells in Graves' hyperthyroidism and ophthalmopathy. Regions amplified from RNA transcripts were the TCR beta CDR3 regions. In the first-round RT-PCR of the TCR CDR3, the HTBI primer set was used. Each CDR3 protein is one row after TCRdb ran MiXCR on the multiplex PCR reads. The data contain hundreds of thousands of distinct CDR3 sequences, about 14% of them seen just once; the ten biggest clones take up 12%. The CDR3 has 15 amino acids. V shed 6 bases and J 5 bases; nucleotides not matched to a gene: 10. Germline V gene data show CDR1 as MNHEY and CDR2 as SMNVEV (reference sequence). This clonotype was counted many times. Uncontrolled infections, other autoimmune diseases, pregnancy or lactation led to exclusion of patients.

The origin of this receptor is a woman in her forties or fifties with Graves' ophthalmopathy. The chain couples TRBV27 to TRBJ2-5; 9 bases line up with TRBD1. Sequences were obtained from blood. The CDR3, as DNA: TGTGCCAGCAGCCACTTCGGACAGGGGACGGAGACCCAGTACTTC. Its protein product is CASSHFGQGTETQYF.